Sequencing of this T cell receptor (beta chain) was carried out in a study of T cells in tuberculosis. Study findings and constraints: Selection depended on which cryopreserved specimens were available. Smaller distances to GMM-specific TCRs suggested their expansion in active tuberculosis.

With respect to this clone: Its matching antigen is unknown.

The V end lost 0 bases, the J end lost 4 bases, and 9 bases lay between the germline ends. This CDR3 has 14 residues. CDR1 and CDR2 from the germline V gene are MNHEY and SVGAGI. Using immunoSEQ multiplex PCR, the repertoire was profiled, and TCRdb retains in-frame clones only, with some absent. The data hold under 35,000 clones, with just over 90% observed a single time. The sample's time point: new active TB diagnosis, blood taken before or within 7 days of starting treatment. Patients were newly diagnosed, HIV-seronegative, and aged 18 or older. This TCR was recovered from an adult with tuberculosis. Some clones in this sample may be carry-over from other donors' samples. The V gene is TRBV6-5, the J gene TRBJ1-2; no clear D. Sequenced material: PBMCs, taken at tuberculosis diagnosis. CDR3 coding DNA: TGTGCCAGCAGTTACTCTATGGAGTCCTATGGCTACACCTTC. Translated: CASSYSMESYGYTF.